The text below deals with one TCR beta chain. Assay used: immunoSEQ multiplex PCR; TCRdb lists only in-frame clones, some missing. The sample has tens of thousands of clones, more than 75% seen once. The data were obtained in a study of blood T cell repertoires in COVID-19. V dropped 3 bases and J dropped 6 bases, with 18 bases sitting between them. This CDR3 contains 15 residues. In germline, CDR1 is MNHEY, CDR2 SMNVEV (reference sequence). The receptor was isolated from a man between 45 and 60 years old with active COVID-19. Material for sequencing was peripheral blood. The chain is built from TRBV27 and TRBJ2-7; possible D gene TRBD2, 6 bases. The CDR3 protein is CASSFDLRGAGEQYF. The CDR3 coding sequence is TGTGCCAGCAGTTTCGACTTGAGAGGAGCGGGCGAGCAGTACTTC.